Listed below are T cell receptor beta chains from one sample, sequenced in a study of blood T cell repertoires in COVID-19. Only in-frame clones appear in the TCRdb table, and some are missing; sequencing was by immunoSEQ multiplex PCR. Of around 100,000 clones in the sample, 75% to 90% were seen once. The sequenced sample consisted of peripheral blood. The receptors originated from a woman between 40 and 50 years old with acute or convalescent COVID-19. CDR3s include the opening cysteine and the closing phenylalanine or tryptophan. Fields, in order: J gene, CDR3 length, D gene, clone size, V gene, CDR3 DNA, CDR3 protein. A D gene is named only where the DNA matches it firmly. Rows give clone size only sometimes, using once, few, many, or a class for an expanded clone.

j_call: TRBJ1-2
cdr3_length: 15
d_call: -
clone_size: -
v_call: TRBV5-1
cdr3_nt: TGCGCCAGCAGCTTGGCCGGGAGGGACTGGGATGGCTACACCTTC
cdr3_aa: CASSLAGRDWDGYTF

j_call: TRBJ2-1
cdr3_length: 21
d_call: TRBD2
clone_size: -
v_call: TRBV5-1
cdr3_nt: TGCGCCAGCAGCTTGGCAGGGTTTCTAGCGGGGGGACCTAGCTCCTACAATGAGCAGTTCTTC
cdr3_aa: CASSLAGFLAGGPSSYNEQFF

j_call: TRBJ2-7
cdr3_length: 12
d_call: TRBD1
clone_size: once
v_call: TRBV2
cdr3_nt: TGTGCCAGCAGTAGACGACAGGGCGAGCAGTACTTC
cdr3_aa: CASSRRQGEQYF

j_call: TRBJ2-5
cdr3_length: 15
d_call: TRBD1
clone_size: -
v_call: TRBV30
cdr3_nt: TGTGCCTGGAGGGGTGACAGGGGGCTTAAAGGGACCCAGTACTTC
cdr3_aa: CAWRGDRGLKGTQYF

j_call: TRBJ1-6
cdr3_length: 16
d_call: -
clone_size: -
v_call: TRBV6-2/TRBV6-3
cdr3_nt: TGTGCCAGCAGTTACTCTCGGGAGAGGACGTATTCACCCCTCCACTTT
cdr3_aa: CASSYSRERTYSPLHF

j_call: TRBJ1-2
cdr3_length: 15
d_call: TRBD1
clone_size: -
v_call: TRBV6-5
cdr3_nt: TGTGCCAGCAGTTACCGGATCGACAGGGAGTATGGCTACACCTTC
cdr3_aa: CASSYRIDREYGYTF

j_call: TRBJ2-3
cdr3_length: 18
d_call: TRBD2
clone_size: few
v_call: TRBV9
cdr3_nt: TGTGCCAGCAGCGTAGACGGGACTAGCGGGGGGGCCCGAAATACGCAGTATTTT
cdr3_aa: CASSVDGTSGGARNTQYF

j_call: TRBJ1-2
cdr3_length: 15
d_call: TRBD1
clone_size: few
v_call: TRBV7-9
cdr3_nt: TGTGCCAGCTCCCACGAGGGACAGGGGGGTTATGGCTACACCTTC
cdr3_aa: CASSHEGQGGYGYTF

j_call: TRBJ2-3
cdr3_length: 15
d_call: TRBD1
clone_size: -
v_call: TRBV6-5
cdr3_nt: TGTGCCAGCAGTCGAGGGACAGGGGGGGTTGTTACGCAGTATTTT
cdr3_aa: CASSRGTGGVVTQYF

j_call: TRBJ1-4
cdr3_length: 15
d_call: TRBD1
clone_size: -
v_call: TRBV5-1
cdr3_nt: TGCGCCAGCAGCCGGGACAGGGGCTCTAATGAAAAACTGTTTTTT
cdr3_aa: CASSRDRGSNEKLFF

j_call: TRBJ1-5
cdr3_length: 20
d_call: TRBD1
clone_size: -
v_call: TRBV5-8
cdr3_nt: TGTGCCAGCAGCTTGGCCACTCCGGGGACAGGAGGTGATAGCAATCAGCCCCAGCATTTT
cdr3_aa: CASSLATPGTGGDSNQPQHF

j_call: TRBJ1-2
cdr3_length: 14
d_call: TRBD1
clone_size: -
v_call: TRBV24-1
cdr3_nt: TGTGCCACCAGTGATAGCGACAGGGAGTATGGCTACACCTTC
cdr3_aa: CATSDSDREYGYTF

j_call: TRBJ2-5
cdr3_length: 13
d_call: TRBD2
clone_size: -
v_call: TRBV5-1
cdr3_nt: TGCGCCAGCAGCTTACTAGCGGGCGAGACCCAGTACTTC
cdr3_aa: CASSLLAGETQYF

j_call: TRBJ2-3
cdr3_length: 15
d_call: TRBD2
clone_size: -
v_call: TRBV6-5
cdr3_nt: TGTGCCAGCAGCAGACTAGCGGGGGGTTCTCATACGCAGTATTTT
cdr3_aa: CASSRLAGGSHTQYF

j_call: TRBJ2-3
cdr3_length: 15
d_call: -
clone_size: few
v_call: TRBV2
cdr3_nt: TGTGCCAGCAGTGATGGAGGGGTTGGCACAGATACGCAGTATTTT
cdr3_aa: CASSDGGVGTDTQYF

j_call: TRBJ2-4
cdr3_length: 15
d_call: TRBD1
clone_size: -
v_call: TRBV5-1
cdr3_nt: TGCGCCAGCAGCCCATCCCGGGGACAGGGAAACATTCAGTACTTC
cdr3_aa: CASSPSRGQGNIQYF

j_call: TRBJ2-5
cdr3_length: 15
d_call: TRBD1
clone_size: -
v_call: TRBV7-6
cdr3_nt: TGTGCCAGCAGCCCCGGGACAGGGGGCTCTAAGACCCAGTACTTC
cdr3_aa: CASSPGTGGSKTQYF

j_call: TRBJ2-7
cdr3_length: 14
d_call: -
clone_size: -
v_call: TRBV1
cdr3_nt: TGCACCAGCAGCCAAGATTCTCTAGCCTACGAGCAGTACTTC
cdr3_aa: CTSSQDSLAYEQYF

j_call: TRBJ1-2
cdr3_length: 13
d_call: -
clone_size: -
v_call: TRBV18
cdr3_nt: TGTGCCAGCTCACCAAGCAGGGAAGATGGCTACACCTTC
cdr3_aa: CASSPSREDGYTF

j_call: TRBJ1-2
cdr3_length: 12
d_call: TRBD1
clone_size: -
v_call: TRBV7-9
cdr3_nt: TGTGCCAGCAGCGCAGACAGGGGCGAACGAACCTTC
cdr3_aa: CASSADRGERTF

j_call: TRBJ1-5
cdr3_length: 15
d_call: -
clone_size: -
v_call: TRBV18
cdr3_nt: TGTGCCAGCTCGGAGACAGACCCCCTCTATCAGCCCCAGCATTTT
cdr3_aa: CASSETDPLYQPQHF

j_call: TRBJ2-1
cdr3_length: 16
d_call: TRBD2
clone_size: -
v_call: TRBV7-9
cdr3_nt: TGTGCCAGCAGCCCCACGGGACTAGCGGGGTACAATGAGCAGTTCTTC
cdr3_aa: CASSPTGLAGYNEQFF

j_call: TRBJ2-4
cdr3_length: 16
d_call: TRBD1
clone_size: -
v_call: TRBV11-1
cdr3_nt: TGTGCCAGCAGCTTAGAACAGGGGGCGGCCAAAAACATTCAGTACTTC
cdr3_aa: CASSLEQGAAKNIQYF

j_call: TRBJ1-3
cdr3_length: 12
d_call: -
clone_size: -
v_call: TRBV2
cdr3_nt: TGTGCCAGCAGCGAGGGAGGAAACACCATATATTTT
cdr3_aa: CASSEGGNTIYF

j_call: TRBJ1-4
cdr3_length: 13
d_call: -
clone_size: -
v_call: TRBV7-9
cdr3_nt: TGTGCCAGCGGGGGGAGGCTCTATGAAAAACTGTTTTTT
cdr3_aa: CASGGRLYEKLFF

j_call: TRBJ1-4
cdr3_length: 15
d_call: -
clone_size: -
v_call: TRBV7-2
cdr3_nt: TGTGCCAGCAGCTTAATGCGCCATAGCGGTGAAAAACTGTTTTTT
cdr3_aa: CASSLMRHSGEKLFF